These T cell receptor beta chains were read from a single sample in a study of T cell repertoires in cytomegalovirus infection. Antigen specificity for these receptors is unknown. One entry per CDR3 protein, called by TCRdb with MiXCR from the reads. The sample has about 340,000 distinct CDR3 sequences, 25% to 30% seen once. Source: cultured PBMCs, taken from culture after CMV antigen stimulation. The receptors here all came from a human donor in good health (CMV status not recorded). Some clones in this sample may be carry-over from other donors' samples. Each CDR3 is given with its conserved first and last residue. Fields, in order: D gene, V gene, clone size, J gene, CDR3 DNA, CDR3 protein. A D gene is named only where the DNA matches it firmly. Clone sizes are given selectively: once, few, many, or a class where the clone is expanded.

>.|TRBV6-1|few|TRBJ2-3
TGTGCCAGCAGTGCCAATTCGCAGGTTAACACAGATACGCAGTATTTT
CASSANSQVNTDTQYF
>.|TRBV5-1|.|TRBJ2-5
TGCGCCAGCAGCTTGGACAGTCCCCCTGTAGAGACCCAGTACTTC
CASSLDSPPVETQYF
>TRBD2|TRBV5-4|.|TRBJ2-1
TGTGCCAGCAGCCGCCAGCGGGACTCCTACAATGAGCAGTTCTTC
CASSRQRDSYNEQFF
>TRBD2|TRBV7-3|.|TRBJ2-1
TGTGCCAGCAGCTTAAGTAGCGGGCTGTCCAATGAGCAGTTCTTC
CASSLSSGLSNEQFF
>TRBD1|TRBV5-4|.|TRBJ1-2
TGTGCCAGCAGCCCTCCGGGACAGGGGGCTTATGGCTACACCTTC
CASSPPGQGAYGYTF
>TRBD1|TRBV7-6|many|TRBJ1-2
TGTGCCAGCAGCCCGACAGGGAACTATGGCTACACCTTC
CASSPTGNYGYTF
>.|TRBV7-8|.|TRBJ1-4
TGTGCCAGCAGCTTAGGGGTGGGAACTAATGAAAAACTGTTTTTT
CASSLGVGTNEKLFF
>TRBD1|TRBV10-3|.|TRBJ1-4
TGTGCCATCAGTGATGGGACAGCAAATGAAAAACTGTTTTTT
CAISDGTANEKLFF
>.|TRBV6-1|.|TRBJ2-1
TGTGCCAGCAGTGGCCTCTGGTACAATGAGCAGTTCTTC
CASSGLWYNEQFF
>.|TRBV20-1|.|TRBJ2-7
TGCAGTGCCATCTCCTCTTCCTACGAGCAGTACTTC
CSAISSSYEQYF
>TRBD2|TRBV2|.|TRBJ2-7
TGTGCCAGCCCCCTAGCGGGGCCCTCCTACGAGCAGTACTTC
CASPLAGPSYEQYF